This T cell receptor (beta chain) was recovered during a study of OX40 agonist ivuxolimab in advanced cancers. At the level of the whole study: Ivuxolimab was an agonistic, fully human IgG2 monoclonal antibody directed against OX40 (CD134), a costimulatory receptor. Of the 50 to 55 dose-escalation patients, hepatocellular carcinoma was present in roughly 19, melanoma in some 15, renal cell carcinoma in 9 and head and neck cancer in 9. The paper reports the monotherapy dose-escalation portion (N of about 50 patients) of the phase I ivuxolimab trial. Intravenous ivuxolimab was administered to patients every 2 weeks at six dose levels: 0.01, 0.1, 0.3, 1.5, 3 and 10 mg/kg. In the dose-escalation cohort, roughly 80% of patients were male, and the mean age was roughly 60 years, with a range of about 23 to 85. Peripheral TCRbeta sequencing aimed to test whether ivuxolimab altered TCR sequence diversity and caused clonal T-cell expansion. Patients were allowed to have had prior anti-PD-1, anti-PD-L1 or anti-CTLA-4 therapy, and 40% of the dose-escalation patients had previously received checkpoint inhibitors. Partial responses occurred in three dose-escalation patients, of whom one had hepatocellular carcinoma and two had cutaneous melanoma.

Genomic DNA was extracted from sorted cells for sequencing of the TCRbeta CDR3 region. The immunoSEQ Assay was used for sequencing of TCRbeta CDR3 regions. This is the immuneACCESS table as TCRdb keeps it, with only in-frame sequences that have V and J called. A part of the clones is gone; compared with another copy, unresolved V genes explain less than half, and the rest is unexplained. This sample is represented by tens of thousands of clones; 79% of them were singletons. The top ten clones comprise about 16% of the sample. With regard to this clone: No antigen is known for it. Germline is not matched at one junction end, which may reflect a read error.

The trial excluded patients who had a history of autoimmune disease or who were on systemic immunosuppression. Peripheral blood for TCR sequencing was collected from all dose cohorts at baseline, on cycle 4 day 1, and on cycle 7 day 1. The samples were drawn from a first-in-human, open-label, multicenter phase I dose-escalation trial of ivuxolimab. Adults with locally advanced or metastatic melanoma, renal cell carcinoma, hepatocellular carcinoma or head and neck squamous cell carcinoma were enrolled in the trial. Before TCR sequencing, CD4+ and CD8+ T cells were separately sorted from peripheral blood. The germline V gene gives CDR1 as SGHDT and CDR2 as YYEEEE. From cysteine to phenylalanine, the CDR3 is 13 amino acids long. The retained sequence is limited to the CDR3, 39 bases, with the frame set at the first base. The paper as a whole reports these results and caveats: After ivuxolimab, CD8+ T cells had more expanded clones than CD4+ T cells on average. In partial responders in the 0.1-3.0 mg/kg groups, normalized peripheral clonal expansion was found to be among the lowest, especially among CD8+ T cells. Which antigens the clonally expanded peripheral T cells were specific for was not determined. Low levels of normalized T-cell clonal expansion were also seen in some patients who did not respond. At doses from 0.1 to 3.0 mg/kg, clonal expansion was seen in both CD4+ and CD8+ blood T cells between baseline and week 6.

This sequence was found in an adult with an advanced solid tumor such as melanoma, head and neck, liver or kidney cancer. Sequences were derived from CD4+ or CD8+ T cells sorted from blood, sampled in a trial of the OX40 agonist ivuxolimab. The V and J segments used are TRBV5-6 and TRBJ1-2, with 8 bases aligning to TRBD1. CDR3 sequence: CASSETGEDGCTF. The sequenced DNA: TGTGCCAGCAGCGAGACAGGGGAGGATGGCTGCACCTTC.